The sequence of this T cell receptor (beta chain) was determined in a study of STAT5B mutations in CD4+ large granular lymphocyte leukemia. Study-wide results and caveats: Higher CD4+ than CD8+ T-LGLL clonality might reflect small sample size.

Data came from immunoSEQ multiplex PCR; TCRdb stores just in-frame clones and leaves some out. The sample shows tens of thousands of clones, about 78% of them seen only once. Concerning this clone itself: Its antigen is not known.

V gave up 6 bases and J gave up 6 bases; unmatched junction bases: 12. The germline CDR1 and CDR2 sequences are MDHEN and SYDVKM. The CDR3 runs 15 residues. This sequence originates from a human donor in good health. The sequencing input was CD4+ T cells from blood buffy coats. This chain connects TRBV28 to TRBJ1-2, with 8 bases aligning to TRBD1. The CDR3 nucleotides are TGTGCCAGCAGCTTCAACAGGGGGTTTTCTGATGGCTACACCTTC. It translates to CASSFNRGFSDGYTF.